A selection of T cell receptor beta chains follows, all from one sample in a study of response to subunit inactivated influenza vaccine. TCRdb recomputed calls from the RT-PCR reads with MiXCR, one row per CDR3 protein. The table shows hundreds of thousands of distinct CDR3 sequences, with 25% occurring only once. The material sequenced was CD4+ T cells sorted from PBMCs, taken around 5 days after vaccination. The origin of the receptors is a middle-aged man who received an inactivated influenza vaccine. The CDR3 runs from the conserved cysteine through the conserved F or W. Fields, in order: V gene, J gene, CDR3 protein.

TRBV20-1,TRBJ2-7,CSAKRRENYEQYF
TRBV7-3,TRBJ2-2,CASSSSGTGRDGELFF
TRBV20-1,TRBJ2-7,CSARDHGTGSEQYF
TRBV29-1,TRBJ1-2,CSVGEHGYTF
TRBV29-1,TRBJ2-7,CVASRSYEQYF
TRBV5-5,TRBJ1-6,CASSLDGGGNSPLHF
TRBV7-2,TRBJ2-3,CASSPWLADTQYF
TRBV7-9,TRBJ2-1,CASSLEGISYNEQFF
TRBV5-1,TRBJ2-1,CASSLFPNEQFF
TRBV12-3/TRBV12-4,TRBJ1-1,CASRGLATEAFF
TRBV6-5,TRBJ2-7,CASSYRGTSYEQYF
TRBV7-2,TRBJ2-3,CASSFAGSADTQYF
TRBV30,TRBJ2-2,CAWRWDTGELFF
TRBV12-3/TRBV12-4,TRBJ2-1,CASKAEGSYNEQFF
TRBV7-2,TRBJ2-4,CASSLGAYQNIQYF
TRBV20-1,TRBJ1-1,CSARDILEAFF
TRBV10-2,TRBJ2-3,CASSEKGTFTDTQYF
TRBV20-1,TRBJ2-1,CSATRPTKEFF
TRBV28,TRBJ2-7,CASKRGPTYEQYF
TRBV20-1,TRBJ2-7,CSATDRGRGEQYF
TRBV12-3/TRBV12-4,TRBJ1-2,CASSLGTGGANYGYTF
TRBV5-1,TRBJ2-3,CASSPGITDTQYF
TRBV7-2,TRBJ1-4,CASSDPWIPGQRYPTTNEKLFF
TRBV4-2,TRBJ2-6,CASSNPSAAGANVLTF
TRBV20-1,TRBJ2-3,CSARGPTAVTQYF
TRBV28,TRBJ2-4,CASSSGTGKIAKNIQYF
TRBV12-3/TRBV12-4,TRBJ2-1,CASSPRAGAYNEQFF
TRBV15,TRBJ2-5,CATSRPQRRSLATQYF
TRBV13,TRBJ2-3,CASSLRGTGQAQYF
TRBV11-2,TRBJ1-5,CASSLGDPGGNQPQHF
TRBV20-1,TRBJ2-2,CSASGGAIGELFF
TRBV15,TRBJ2-1,CATSRIGQVGRERNEQFF
TRBV10-3,TRBJ2-3,CAISQQGTDTQYF
TRBV5-1,TRBJ2-1,CASSAGTGGAYNEQFF
TRBV24-1,TRBJ2-2,CATSDLIQGNTGELFF
TRBV7-2,TRBJ2-3,CASKSGSGTDTQYF
TRBV10-3,TRBJ1-1,CAISEQELETFF
TRBV7-6,TRBJ2-1,CASSLPVGGQEQFF
TRBV4-3,TRBJ1-2,CASSQVDRAGYGYTF
TRBV20-1,TRBJ2-5,CSARPRSETQYF
TRBV29-1,TRBJ2-1,CSVEAELAGVTGEQFF
TRBV6-1,TRBJ2-7,CASTLQRGVQGVYYEQYF
TRBV5-6,TRBJ2-7,CASSSDRGPMQYF
TRBV5-5,TRBJ1-2,CASSLDIRGDYGYTF
TRBV10-3,TRBJ2-2,CAISEPTGRAGELFF
TRBV18,TRBJ2-7,CASSSPGDAPYEQYF
TRBV30,TRBJ2-1,CAGTGSINEQFF
TRBV4-3,TRBJ2-6,CASSRGPGTGPSSGANVLTF
TRBV7-6,TRBJ2-7,CASSPRTSGSSYEQYF
TRBV28,TRBJ2-7,CASSLITRYEQYF
TRBV4-1,TRBJ2-7,CASSRGYRGQGSHEQYF
TRBV7-9,TRBJ1-2,CASSVGQGAEGGYTF
TRBV3-1,TRBJ2-5,CASSQVYNSARETQYF
TRBV16,TRBJ1-2,CASSQFAQGVGGYTF
TRBV5-1,TRBJ1-1,CASSWERGEAFF
TRBV7-9,TRBJ2-2,CASSSPWNTGELFF
TRBV5-1,TRBJ2-2,CASSLEPGITGELFF
TRBV5-1,TRBJ2-7,CASSLRSGRSSYEQYF
TRBV24-1,TRBJ2-2,CATTAGGNTGELFF
TRBV18,TRBJ2-7,CASSPQTALSSYEQYF